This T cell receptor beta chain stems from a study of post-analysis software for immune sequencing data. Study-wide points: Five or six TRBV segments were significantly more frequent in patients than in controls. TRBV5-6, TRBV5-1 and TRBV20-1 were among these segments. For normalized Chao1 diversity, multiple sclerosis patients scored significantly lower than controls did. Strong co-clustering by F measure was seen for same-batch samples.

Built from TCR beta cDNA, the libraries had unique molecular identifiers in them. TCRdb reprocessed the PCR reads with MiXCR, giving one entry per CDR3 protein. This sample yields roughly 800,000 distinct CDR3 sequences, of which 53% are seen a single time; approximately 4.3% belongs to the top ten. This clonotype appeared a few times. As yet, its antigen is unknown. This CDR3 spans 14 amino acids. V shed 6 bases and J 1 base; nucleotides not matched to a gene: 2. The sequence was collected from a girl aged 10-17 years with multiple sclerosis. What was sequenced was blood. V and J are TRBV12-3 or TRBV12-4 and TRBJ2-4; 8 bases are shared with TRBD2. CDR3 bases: TGTGCCAGCAGGGGCGGGGGGGCCAAAAACATTCAGTACTTC. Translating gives CASRGGGAKNIQYF.